The T cell receptor beta chain described here comes from a study of OX40 agonist ivuxolimab in advanced cancers. Study as a whole: Previous treatment with anti-PD-1, anti-PD-L1 or anti-CTLA-4 therapy was allowed; 40% had received some.

The length of the CDR3 is 15 residues. Germline CDR1 reads SEHNR; CDR2 reads FQNEAQ (reference sequence). Trimming removed 5 bases from V and 6 bases from J, with 17 bases in between. Assay used: immunoSEQ multiplex PCR; TCRdb lists only in-frame clones, some missing. The repertoire consists of about 97,000 clones, with roughly nine tenths occurring once and the leading ten covering over 4.5%. General observations from the study: Certain nonresponders additionally had low normalized T-cell clonal expansion. Expanded peripheral T cells had an undetermined antigen specificity. At 0.1 to 3.0 mg/kg and by week 6, CD4+ and CD8+ T cells in the blood had expanded clonally.

In the case of this clone: Its target is not known.

This specimen consisted of CD4+ or CD8+ T cells sorted from blood, obtained in a trial of the OX40 agonist ivuxolimab. This chain uses TRBV7-9 with TRBJ2-1; D tentatively reads TRBD1 or TRBD2 (5 bases each). This sequence was found in an adult with an advanced solid tumor such as melanoma, head and neck, liver or kidney cancer. This chain's CDR3 is CASSPRGGGPNEQFF. The CDR3 nucleotides read TGTGCCAGCAGCCCGAGGGGTGGCGGACCCAATGAGCAGTTCTTC. Using reference TRBV7-9 and TRBJ2-1 for the parts outside the CDR3, the full variable domain is DTGVSQNPRHKITKRGQNVTFRCDPISEHNRLYWYRQTLGQGPEFLTYFQNEAQLEKSRLLSDRFSAERPKGSFSTLEIQRTEQGDSAMYLCASSPRGGGPNEQFFGPGTRLTVL.